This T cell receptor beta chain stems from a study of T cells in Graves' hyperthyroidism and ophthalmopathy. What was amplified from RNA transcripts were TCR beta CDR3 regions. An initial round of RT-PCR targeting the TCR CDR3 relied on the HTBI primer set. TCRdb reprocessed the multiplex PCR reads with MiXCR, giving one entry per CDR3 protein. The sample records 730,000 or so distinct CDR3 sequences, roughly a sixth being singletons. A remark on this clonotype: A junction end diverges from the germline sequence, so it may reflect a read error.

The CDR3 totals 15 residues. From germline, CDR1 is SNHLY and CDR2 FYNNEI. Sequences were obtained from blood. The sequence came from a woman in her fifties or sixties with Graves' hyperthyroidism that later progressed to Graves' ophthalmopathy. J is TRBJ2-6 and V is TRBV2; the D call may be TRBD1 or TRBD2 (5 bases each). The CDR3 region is CASSDRVRGANVLSF. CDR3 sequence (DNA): TGTGCCAGCAGTGATAGGGTGAGAGGGGCCAACGTCCTGAGTTTC.